This paragraph reports one TCR beta chain. Compared with germline, one end of the junction differs, possibly owing to a read error. For each extraction, RNA and DNA were obtained together from about 19-30 mg of unsorted bulk tissue. A constant-region primer primed TCR beta cDNA synthesis from about 0.55 ug of total RNA. TCR beta libraries came from three nested multiplex PCR rounds using slightly modified ARM-PCR. One entry per CDR3 protein results from TCRdb running MiXCR on the multiplex PCR reads. The sample lists some 190,000 distinct CDR3 sequences, around four fifths occurring once. This entry is derived from a study of tumor-infiltrating lymphocytes in primary liver carcinoma. The clonotype comes from a man aged 35 to 55 with primary liver carcinoma and hepatitis B virus infection. Sequencing was performed on tumor tissue from primary liver carcinoma.

This CDR3 reads CANSTLGQLDYSGANVLTF. Here the CDR3 DNA reads TGTGCCAACAGTACACTGGGACAACTGGACTACTCTGGGGCCAACGTCCTGACTTTC. The J gene is TRBJ2-6, the V gene TRBV28; D may match TRBD1 or TRBD2 (6 bases each). CDR1 is MDHEN, CDR2 SYDVKM, per germline. The CDR3 is 19 residues long.